This TCR beta chain was captured in a study of identical twins. Broader study findings: Insertion counts were lower in abundant cord blood beta clonotypes, a trend that memory repertoires did not show.

About this clonotype: What it recognizes is unknown.

Trimming removed 2 bases at V and 9 bases at J, with 13 bases between. The germline V gene has CDR1 SQVTM and CDR2 ANQGSEA. The CDR3 length is 12 residues. One entry per CDR3 protein, called by TCRdb with MiXCR from the 5' RACE reads. The repertoire holds nearly 650,000 distinct CDR3 sequences, with around 7.4% as singletons. The data also belong to a second study, concerning yellow fever vaccine responses in identical twins.

This chain joins TRBV29-1 and TRBJ2-5, with D tentatively TRBD1 or TRBD2 (5 bases each). This clonotype was obtained from a woman aged 18-29 years in good health. The sample taken for sequencing was PBMCs. The CDR3 DNA follows: TGCAGCGTTGAATCTCCTGTGGGGGCCCAGTACTTC. Protein sequence: CSVESPVGAQYF.